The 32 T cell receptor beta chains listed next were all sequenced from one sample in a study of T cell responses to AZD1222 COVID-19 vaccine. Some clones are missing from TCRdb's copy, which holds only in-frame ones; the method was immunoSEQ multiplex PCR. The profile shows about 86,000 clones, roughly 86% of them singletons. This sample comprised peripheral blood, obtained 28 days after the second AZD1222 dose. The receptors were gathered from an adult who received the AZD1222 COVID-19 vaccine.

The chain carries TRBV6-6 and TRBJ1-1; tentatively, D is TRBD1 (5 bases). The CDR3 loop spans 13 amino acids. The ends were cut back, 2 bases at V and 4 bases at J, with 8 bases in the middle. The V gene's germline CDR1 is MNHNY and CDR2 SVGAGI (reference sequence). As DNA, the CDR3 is TGTGCCAGCAGTTACGGTAGGGGCACTGAAGCTTTCTTT. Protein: CASSYGRGTEAFF.

CDR3 bases: TGTGCCAGCAGCCACACCGGGACAGGGTGGTTCTTC. Residues: CASSHTGTGWFF. V gene TRBV3-1 (or the pseudogene TRBV3-2) combines with J gene TRBJ2-1, with TRBD1 matching over 9 bases. With V trimmed by 3 bases and J by 15 bases, 6 bases remained unmatched. The CDR3 length is 12 residues. CDR1 is LGHDT, CDR2 YNNKEL, per germline (reference sequence).

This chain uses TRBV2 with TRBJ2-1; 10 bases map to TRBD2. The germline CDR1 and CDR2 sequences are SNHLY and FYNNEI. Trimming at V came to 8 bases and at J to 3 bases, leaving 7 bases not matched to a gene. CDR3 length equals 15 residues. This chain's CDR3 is CASFGLAEIYNEQFF. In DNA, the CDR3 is TGTGCCAGCTTCGGACTAGCGGAGATCTACAATGAGCAGTTCTTC. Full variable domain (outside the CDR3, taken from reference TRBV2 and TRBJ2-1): EPEVTQTPSHQVTQMGQEVILRCVPISNHLYFYWYRQILGQKVEFLVSFYNNEISEKSEIFDDQFSVERPDGSNFTLKIRSTKLEDSAMYFCASFGLAEIYNEQFFGPGTRLTVL.

This CDR3 is CASSFSPGQGYGNTIYF. CDR3 DNA: TGTGCCAGCAGCTTTTCCCCGGGACAGGGTTATGGAAACACCATATATTTT. The J gene is TRBJ1-3, the V gene TRBV7-6, with 9 bases fitting TRBD1. The CDR3 runs to 17 residues. The trim removed 3 bases at V and 3 bases at J, leaving 9 bases unmatched. Germline V gene lookup returns CDR1 SGHVS and CDR2 FNYEAQ.

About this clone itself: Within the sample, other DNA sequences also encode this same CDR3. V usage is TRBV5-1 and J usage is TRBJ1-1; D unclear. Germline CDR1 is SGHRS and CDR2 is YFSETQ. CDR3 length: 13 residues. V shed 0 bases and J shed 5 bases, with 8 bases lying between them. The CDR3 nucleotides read TGCGCCAGCAGCTTGGGAGGAGGAACTGAAGCTTTCTTT. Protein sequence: CASSLGGGTEAFF.

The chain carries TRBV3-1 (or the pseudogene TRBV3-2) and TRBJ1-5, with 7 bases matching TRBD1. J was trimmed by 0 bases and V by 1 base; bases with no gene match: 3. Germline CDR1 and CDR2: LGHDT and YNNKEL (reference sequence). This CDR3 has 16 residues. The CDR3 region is CASSQVRQGSNQPQHF. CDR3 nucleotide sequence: TGTGCCAGCAGCCAAGTTAGACAGGGTAGCAATCAGCCCCAGCATTTT.

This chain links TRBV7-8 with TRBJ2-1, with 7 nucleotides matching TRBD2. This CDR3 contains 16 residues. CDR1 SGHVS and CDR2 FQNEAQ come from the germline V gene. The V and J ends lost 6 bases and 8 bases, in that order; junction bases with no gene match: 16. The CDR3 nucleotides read TGTGCCAGCAGGCTGCGAGCGGGGTGGGGGAACTATGAGCAGTTCTTC. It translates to CASRLRAGWGNYEQFF.

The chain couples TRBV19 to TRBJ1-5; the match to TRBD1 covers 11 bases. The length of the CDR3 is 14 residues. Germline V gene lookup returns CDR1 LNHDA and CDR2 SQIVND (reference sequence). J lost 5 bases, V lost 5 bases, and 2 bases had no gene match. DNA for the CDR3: TGTGCCAGTAGTGGACAGGGGGCCTATCAGCCCCAGCATTTT. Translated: CASSGQGAYQPQHF.

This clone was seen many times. For the CDR3, the DNA is TGTGCCACCAGTCCTCAGGGCTACGAGCAGTACTTC. Its protein product is CATSPQGYEQYF. The V call is TRBV24-1, the J call TRBJ2-7; possibly TRBD1 for D (5 bases). The V gene lost 6 bases and the J gene lost 3 bases, with 8 bases spanning the gap. CDR3 length: 12 amino acids. Germline CDR1 KGHDR, CDR2 SFDVKD.

CDR3 DNA: TGTGCCAGCAGCTTAGGCGATGTAGCTAGCGAGCAGTACTTC. Its translation is CASSLGDVASEQYF. This rearrangement joins TRBV7-2 to TRBJ2-7; D not certain. Germline V gene sequence: CDR1 SGHTA, CDR2 FQGNSA. Trimming left V 1 base short and J 6 bases short, with 13 bases between. The CDR3 extends over 14 amino acids.

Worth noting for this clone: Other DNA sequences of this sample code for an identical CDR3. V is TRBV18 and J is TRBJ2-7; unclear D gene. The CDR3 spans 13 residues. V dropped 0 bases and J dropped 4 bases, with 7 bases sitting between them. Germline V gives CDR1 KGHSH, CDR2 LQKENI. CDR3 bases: TGTGCCAGCTCACCACCGGGTCCTTACGAGCAGTACTTC. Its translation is CASSPPGPYEQYF.

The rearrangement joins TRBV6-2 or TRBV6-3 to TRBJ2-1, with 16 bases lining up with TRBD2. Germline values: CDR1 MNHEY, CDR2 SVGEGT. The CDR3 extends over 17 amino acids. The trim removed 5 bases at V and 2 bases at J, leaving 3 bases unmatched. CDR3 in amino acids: CASSPGTSGRAYNEQFF. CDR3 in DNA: TGTGCCAGCAGTCCCGGGACTAGCGGGAGGGCCTACAATGAGCAGTTCTTC.

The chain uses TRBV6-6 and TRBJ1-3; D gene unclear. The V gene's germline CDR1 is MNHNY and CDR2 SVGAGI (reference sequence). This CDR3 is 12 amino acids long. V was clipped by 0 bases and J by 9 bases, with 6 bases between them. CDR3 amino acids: CASSYSDATIYF. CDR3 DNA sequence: TGTGCCAGCAGTTACTCAGATGCCACCATATATTTT.

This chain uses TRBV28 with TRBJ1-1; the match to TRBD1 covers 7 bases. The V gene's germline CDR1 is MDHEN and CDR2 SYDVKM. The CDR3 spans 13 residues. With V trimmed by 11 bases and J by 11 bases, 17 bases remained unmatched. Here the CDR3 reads CASQTGTAKKAFF. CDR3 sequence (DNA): TGTGCCTCCCAAACCGGGACAGCCAAGAAGGCTTTCTTT.

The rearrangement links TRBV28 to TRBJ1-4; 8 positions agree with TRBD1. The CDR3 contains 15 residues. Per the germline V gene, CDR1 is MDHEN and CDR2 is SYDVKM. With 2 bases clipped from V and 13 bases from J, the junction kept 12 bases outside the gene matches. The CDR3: CASSLRDRLMKRLFF. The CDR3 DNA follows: TGTGCCAGCAGTTTACGGGACAGGTTAATGAAAAGACTGTTTTTT.

CDR3 loop: CASTLDTEAFF. The CDR3 nucleotides are TGCGCCAGCACCTTAGACACTGAAGCTTTCTTT. This chain joins TRBV10-1 and TRBJ1-1; D is uncertain. Germline V gives CDR1 WNHNN, CDR2 SYGVQD (reference sequence). The V end was cut by 7 bases, the J end by 3 bases, with 6 bases between. The CDR3 has 11 amino acids.

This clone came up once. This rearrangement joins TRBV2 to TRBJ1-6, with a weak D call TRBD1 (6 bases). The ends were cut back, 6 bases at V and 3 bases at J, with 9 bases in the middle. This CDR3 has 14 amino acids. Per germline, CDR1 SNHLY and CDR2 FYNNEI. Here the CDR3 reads CASSRDNYNSPLHF. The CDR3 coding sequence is TGTGCCAGCAGCCGGGACAACTATAATTCACCCCTCCACTTT.

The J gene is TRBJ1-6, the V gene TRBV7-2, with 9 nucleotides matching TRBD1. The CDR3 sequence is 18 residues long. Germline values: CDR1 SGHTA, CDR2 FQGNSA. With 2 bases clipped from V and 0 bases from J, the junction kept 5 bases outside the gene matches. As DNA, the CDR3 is TGTGCCAGCAGCTTACGAGGACAGGGGAGCTCCTATAATTCACCCCTCCACTTT. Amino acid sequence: CASSLRGQGSSYNSPLHF.

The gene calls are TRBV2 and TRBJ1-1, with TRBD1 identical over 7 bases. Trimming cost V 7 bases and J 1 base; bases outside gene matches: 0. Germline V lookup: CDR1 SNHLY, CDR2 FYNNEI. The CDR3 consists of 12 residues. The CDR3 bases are TGTGCCAGCAACAGGGGGAACACTGAAGCTTTCTTT. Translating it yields CASNRGNTEAFF.

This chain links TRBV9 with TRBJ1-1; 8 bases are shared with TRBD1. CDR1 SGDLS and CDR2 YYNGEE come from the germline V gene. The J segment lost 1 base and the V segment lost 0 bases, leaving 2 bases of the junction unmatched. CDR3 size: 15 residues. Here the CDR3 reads CASSVGGTGNTEAFF. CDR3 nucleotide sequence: TGTGCCAGCAGCGTAGGCGGGACAGGGAACACTGAAGCTTTCTTT.

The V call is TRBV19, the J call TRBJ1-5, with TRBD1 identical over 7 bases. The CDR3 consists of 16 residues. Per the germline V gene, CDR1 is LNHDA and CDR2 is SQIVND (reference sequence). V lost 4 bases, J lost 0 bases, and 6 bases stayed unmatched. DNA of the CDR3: TGTGCCAGTAGTACCTTCGGGACAGCTAGCAATCAGCCCCAGCATTTT. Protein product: CASSTFGTASNQPQHF.

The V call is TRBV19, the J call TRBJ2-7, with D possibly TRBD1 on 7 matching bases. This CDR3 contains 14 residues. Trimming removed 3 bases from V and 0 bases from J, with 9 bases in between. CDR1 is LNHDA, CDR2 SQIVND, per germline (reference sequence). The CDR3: CASSMRDSSYEQYF. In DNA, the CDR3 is TGTGCCAGTAGTATGCGGGACAGCTCCTACGAGCAGTACTTC.

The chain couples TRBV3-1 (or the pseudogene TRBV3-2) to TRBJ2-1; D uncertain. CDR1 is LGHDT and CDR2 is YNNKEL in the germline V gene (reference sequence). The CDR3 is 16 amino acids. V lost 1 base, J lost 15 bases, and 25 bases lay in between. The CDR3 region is CASSQGEKLLEPRRFF. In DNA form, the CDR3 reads TGTGCCAGCAGCCAAGGAGAGAAGCTACTGGAGCCCAGGCGGTTCTTC.

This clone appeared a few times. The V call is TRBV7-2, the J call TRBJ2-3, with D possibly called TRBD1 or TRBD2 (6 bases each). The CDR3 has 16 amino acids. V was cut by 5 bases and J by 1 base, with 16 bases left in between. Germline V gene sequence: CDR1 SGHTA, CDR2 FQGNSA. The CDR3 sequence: CASSIQGGDGTDTQYF. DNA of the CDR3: TGTGCCAGCAGCATACAGGGAGGCGATGGCACAGATACGCAGTATTTT.

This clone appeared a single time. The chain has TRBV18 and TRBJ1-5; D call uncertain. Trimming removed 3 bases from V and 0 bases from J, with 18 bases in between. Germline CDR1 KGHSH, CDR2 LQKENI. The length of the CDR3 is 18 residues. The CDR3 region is CASSPYGHSGDSNQPQHF. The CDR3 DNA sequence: TGTGCCAGCTCACCTTACGGGCACAGCGGGGATAGCAATCAGCCCCAGCATTTT.

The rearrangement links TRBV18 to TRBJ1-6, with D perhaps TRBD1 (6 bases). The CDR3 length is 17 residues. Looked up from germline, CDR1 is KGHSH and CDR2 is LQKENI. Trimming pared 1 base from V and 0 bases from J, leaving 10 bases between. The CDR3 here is CASSPRTQGSYNSPLHF. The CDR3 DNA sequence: TGTGCCAGCTCACCACGCACACAGGGCTCCTATAATTCACCCCTCCACTTT.

CDR3 region: CASKILGTGGNYYGYTF. CDR3 nucleotides: TGTGCCAGCAAGATCTTAGGGACAGGGGGGAACTACTATGGCTACACCTTC. This chain uses TRBV28 with TRBJ1-2; 11 nucleotides line up with TRBD1. Germline V gene lookup returns CDR1 MDHEN and CDR2 SYDVKM. V was pared by 7 bases and J by 3 bases, with 13 bases of the junction left unmatched. CDR3 length: 17 residues.

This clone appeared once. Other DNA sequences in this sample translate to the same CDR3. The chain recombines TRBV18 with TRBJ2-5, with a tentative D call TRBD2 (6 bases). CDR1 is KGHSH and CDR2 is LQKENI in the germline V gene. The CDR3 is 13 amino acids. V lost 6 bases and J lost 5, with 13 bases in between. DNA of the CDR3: TGTGCCAGCTCCCCGAGGGGAGGCGAGACCCAGTACTTC. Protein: CASSPRGGETQYF.

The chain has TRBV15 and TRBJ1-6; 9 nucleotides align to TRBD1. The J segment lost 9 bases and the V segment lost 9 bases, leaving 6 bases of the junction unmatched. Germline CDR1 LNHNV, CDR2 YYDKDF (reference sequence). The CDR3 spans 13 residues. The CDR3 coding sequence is TGTGCCACGTCCAGGGACAGGGCTTCACCCCTCCACTTT. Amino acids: CATSRDRASPLHF.

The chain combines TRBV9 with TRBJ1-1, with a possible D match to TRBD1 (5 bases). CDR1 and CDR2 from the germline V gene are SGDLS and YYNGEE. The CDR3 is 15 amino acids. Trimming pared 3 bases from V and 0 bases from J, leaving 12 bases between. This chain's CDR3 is CASSGDRDLNTEAFF. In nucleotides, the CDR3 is TGTGCCAGCAGCGGAGACAGAGACCTGAACACTGAAGCTTTCTTT.

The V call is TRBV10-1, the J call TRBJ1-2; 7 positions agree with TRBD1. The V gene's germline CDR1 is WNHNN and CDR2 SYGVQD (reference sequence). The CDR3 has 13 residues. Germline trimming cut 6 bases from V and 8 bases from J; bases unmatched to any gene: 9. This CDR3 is CASRQGQVRGYTF. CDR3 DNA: TGCGCCAGCAGACAAGGACAGGTCCGGGGCTACACCTTC.

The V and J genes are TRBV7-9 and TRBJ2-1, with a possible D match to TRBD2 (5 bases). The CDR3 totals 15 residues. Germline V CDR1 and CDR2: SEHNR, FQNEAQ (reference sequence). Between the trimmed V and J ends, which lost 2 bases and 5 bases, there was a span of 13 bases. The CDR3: CASSLRLGRDNEQFF. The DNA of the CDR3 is TGTGCCAGCAGCTTAAGATTAGGGCGGGACAATGAGCAGTTCTTC.